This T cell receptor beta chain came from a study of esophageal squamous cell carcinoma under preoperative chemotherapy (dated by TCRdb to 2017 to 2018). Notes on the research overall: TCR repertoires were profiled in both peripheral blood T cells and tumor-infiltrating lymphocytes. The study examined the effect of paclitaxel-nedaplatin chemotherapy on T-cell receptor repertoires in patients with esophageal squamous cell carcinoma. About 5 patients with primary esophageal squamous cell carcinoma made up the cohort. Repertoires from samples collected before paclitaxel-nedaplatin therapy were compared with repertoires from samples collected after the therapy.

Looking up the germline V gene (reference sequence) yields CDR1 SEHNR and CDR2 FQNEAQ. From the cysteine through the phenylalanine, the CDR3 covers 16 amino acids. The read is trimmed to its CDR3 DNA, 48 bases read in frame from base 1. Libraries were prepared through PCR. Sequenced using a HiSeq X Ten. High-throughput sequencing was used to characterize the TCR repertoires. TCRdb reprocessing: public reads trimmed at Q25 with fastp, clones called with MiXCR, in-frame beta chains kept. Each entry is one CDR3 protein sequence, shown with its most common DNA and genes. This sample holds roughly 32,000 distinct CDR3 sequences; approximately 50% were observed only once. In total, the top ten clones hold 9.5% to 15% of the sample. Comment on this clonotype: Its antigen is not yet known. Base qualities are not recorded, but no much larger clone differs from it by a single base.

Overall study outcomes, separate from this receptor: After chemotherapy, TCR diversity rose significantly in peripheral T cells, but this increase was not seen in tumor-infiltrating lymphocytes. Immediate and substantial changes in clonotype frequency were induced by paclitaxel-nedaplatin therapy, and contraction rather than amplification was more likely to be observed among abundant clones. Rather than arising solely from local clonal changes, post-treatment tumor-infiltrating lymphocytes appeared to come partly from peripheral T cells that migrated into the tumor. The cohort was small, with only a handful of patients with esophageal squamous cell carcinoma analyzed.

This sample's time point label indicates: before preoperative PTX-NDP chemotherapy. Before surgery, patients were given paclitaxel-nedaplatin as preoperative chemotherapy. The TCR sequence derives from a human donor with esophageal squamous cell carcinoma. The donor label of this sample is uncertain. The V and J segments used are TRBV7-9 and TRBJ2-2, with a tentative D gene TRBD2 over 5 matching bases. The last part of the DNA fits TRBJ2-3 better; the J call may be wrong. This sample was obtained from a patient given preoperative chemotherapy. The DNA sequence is TGTGCCAGCAGCTTCGTGGAGACATGGAACACCGGGGCGCAGTATTTT. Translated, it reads CASSFVETWNTGAQYF.